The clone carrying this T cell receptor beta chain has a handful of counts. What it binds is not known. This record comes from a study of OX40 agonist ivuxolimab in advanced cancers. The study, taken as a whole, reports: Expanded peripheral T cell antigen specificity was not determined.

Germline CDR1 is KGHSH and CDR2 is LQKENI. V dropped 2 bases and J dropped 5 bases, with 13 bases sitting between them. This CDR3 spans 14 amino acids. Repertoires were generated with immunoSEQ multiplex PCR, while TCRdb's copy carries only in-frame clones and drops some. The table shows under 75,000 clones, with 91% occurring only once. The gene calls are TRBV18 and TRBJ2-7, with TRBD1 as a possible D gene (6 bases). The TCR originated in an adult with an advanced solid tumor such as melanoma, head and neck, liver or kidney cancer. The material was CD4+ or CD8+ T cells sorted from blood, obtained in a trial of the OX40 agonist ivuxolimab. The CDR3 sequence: CASSPGGAVDEQYF. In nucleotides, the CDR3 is TGTGCCAGCTCACCAGGGGGCGCGGTGGACGAGCAGTACTTC.